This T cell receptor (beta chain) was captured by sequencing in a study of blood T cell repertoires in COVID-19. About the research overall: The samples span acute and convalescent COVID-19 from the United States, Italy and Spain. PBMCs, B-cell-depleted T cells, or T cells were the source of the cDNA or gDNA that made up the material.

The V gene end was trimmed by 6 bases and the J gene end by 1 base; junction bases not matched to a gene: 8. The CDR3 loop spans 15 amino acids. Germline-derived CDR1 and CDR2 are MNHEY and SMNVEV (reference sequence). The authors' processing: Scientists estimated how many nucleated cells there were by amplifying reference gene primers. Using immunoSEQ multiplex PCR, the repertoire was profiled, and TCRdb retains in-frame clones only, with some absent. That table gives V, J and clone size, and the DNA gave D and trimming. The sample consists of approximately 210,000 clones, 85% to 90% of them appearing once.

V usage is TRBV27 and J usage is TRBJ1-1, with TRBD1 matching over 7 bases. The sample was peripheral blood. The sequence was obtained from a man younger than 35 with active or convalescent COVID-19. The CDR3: CASRTGQAGNTEAFF. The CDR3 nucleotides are TGTGCCAGCAGAACTGGACAGGCGGGGAACACTGAAGCTTTCTTT.